The 15 T cell receptor beta chains given below trace back to one sample, sequenced in a study of breast tumors, draining lymph nodes, adjacent tissues. Samples came from axillary lymph nodes draining the breast cancer. TCRdb ran MiXCR on the multiplex PCR reads and lists one entry per CDR3 protein. The data hold more than 85,000 distinct CDR3 sequences, with 21% observed a single time. Input material: axillary lymph node tissue. The receptors come from a female donor with breast cancer. Some clones in this sample may be carry-over from other donors' samples.

This clonotype appeared many times. This chain joins TRBV6-1 and TRBJ1-5; TRBD1 matches at 11 bases. V shed 6 bases and J 6 bases; nucleotides not matched to a gene: 7. CDR3 length: 15 residues. Germline CDR1 MNHNS, CDR2 SASEGT. This chain's CDR3 is CASSADRGRTQPQHF. The CDR3 DNA is TGTGCCAGCAGCGCGGACAGGGGGCGCACTCAGCCCCAGCATTTT.

In its sample, this clonotype was seen many times. CDR3 residues: CSANTDSSYNEQFF. CDR3 coding DNA: TGCAGTGCTAATACGGACAGCTCCTACAATGAGCAGTTCTTC. The chain uses TRBV20-1 and TRBJ2-1, with D perhaps matching TRBD1 (6 bases). This CDR3 contains 14 residues. Germline values: CDR1 DFQATT, CDR2 SNEGSKA (reference sequence). Trimming cost V 4 bases and J 0 bases, with 10 bases left between them.

A word on this clonotype: A clone one base away is much larger, so this may be a read error. This CDR3 is missing its conserved last phenylalanine or tryptophan, likely due to a read error. The DNA for the CDR3 is TGTGCCAGCAGTCAACTAGGGACTAGCACAGATACGCAGTATCTT. Translation gives CASSQLGTSTDTQYL. The chain carries TRBV12-3 or TRBV12-4 and TRBJ2-3; a weak D match, TRBD2 (6 bases). The CDR3 is 15 residues long. V lost 5 bases and J lost 0, with 12 bases in between.

Concerning this clonotype itself: This may come from a read error, since a much larger clone is one base off. This rearrangement joins TRBV30 to TRBJ1-2; D is perhaps TRBD1 (5 bases). The ends were cut back, 3 bases at V and 12 bases at J, with 11 bases in the middle. Germline V gene sequence: CDR1 GTSNPN, CDR2 SVGIG (reference sequence). The CDR3 has 10 residues. CDR3: CAWRGEGHTF. The CDR3 nucleotides are TGTGCCTGGAGGGGGGAAGGCCACACCTTC.

Many counts were recorded for this clonotype. This chain links TRBV15 with TRBJ1-2; D is unclear. V shed 0 bases and J shed 7 bases, with 12 bases lying between them. This CDR3 is built from 14 residues. Germline-derived CDR1 and CDR2 are LNHNV and YYDKDF (reference sequence). CDR3 in DNA: TGTGCCACCAGCAGAGATCGGGGAATCGGTGGCTACACCTTC. As protein: CATSRDRGIGGYTF. The variable domain in full, with the rest retrieved from reference TRBV15 and TRBJ1-2, is DAMVIQNPRYQVTQFGKPVTLSCSQTLNHNVMYWYQQKSSQAPKLLFHYYDKDFNNEADTPDNFQSRRPNTSFCFLDIRSPGLGDTAMYLCATSRDRGIGGYTFGSGTRLTVV.

The chain uses TRBV7-6 and TRBJ2-1; D gene unclear. Trimming cost V 5 bases and J 9 bases, with 23 bases left between them. This CDR3 is built from 16 residues. The germline CDR1 and CDR2 sequences are SGHVS and FNYEAQ. CDR3 sequence: CASSPVSSVAHSEQFF. In DNA, the CDR3 is TGTGCCAGCAGCCCAGTCTCCTCCGTGGCACACAGTGAGCAGTTCTTC.

The rearrangement links TRBV9 to TRBJ1-2, with TRBD1 identical over 7 bases. The germline gives CDR1 SGDLS, CDR2 YYNGEE. The junction had 7 bases not matched to a gene; V was cut back by 1 base and J by 4 bases. The CDR3 sequence is 15 residues long. CDR3 sequence: CASSVHETGLYGYTF. The CDR3 coding sequence is TGTGCCAGCAGCGTACATGAGACAGGGCTCTATGGCTACACCTTC.

The chain couples TRBV28 to TRBJ2-5; 9 positions agree with TRBD2. Germline trimming cut 6 bases from V and 5 bases from J; bases unmatched to any gene: 10. There are 15 residues in the CDR3. CDR1 and CDR2 (germline): MDHEN, SYDVKM. Written as DNA, the CDR3 is TGTGCCAGCAGAGCGGGACTAGCAAGTATGGAGACCCAGTACTTC. Translation gives CASRAGLASMETQYF. The whole variable domain, filled in from reference TRBV28 and TRBJ2-5, reads DVKVTQSSRYLVKRTGEKVFLECVQDMDHENMFWYRQDPGLGLRLIYFSYDVKMKEKGDIPEGYSVSREKKERFSLILESASTNQTSMYLCASRAGLASMETQYFGPGTRLLVL.

A word on this clonotype: A much larger clone is a single base away; this may be a read error. V is TRBV9 and J is TRBJ2-1; the match to TRBD2 covers 9 bases. CDR3 size: 15 residues. From germline, CDR1 is SGDLS and CDR2 YYNGEE. CDR3 DNA: TGTGCCGGCAGCGCTCGACTAGCGGCTTACAATGAGCAGTTCTTC. Encoded protein: CAGSARLAAYNEQFF.

This clonotype was picked up many times. The V and J genes are TRBV5-1 and TRBJ2-7; 10 bases fit TRBD1. Germline V lookup: CDR1 SGHRS, CDR2 YFSETQ. Trimming at V came to 4 bases and at J to 7 bases, leaving 8 bases not matched to a gene. The length of the CDR3 is 14 residues. This CDR3 is CASSRDRGSGEQYF. The DNA for the CDR3 is TGCGCCAGCAGCCGGGACAGGGGAAGTGGGGAGCAGTACTTC.

This clonotype was detected many times. The chain carries TRBV2 and TRBJ2-1; D remains ambiguous. Trimming stripped 8 bases from V and 6 bases from J, with 14 bases between. Germline V gene sequence: CDR1 SNHLY, CDR2 FYNNEI. The CDR3 is 13 residues long. The DNA of the CDR3 is TGTGCCAGCCTGTCTGAAGGAATCAATGAGCAGTTCTTC. This gives the protein CASLSEGINEQFF. The complete variable domain, with remaining parts taken from reference TRBV2 and TRBJ2-1, reads EPEVTQTPSHQVTQMGQEVILRCVPISNHLYFYWYRQILGQKVEFLVSFYNNEISEKSEIFDDQFSVERPDGSNFTLKIRSTKLEDSAMYFCASLSEGINEQFFGPGTRLTVL.

This rearrangement joins TRBV6-1 to TRBJ1-4, with a weak D call TRBD1 (5 bases). Between the trimmed V and J ends, which lost 6 bases and 0 bases, there was a span of 11 bases. The CDR3 covers 15 residues. CDR1 is MNHNS and CDR2 is SASEGT in the germline V gene. DNA of the CDR3: TGTGCCAGCAGCCGACAGCCCTCAACTAATGAAAAACTGTTTTTT. Its translation is CASSRQPSTNEKLFF.

The chain links TRBV20-1 to TRBJ1-1, with D perhaps matching TRBD1 (6 bases). Germline CDR1 DFQATT, CDR2 SNEGSKA (reference sequence). This CDR3 is 12 amino acids long. The CDR3 DNA is TGCAGGGGGGCCACGGGGGGCACTGAAGCTTTCTTT. Translating gives CRGATGGTEAFF.

With respect to this clonotype: A single base separates this from a much larger clone, so it may be a read error. The chain is built from TRBV11-3 and TRBJ2-1; D might be TRBD1 (7 bases). V gave up 5 bases and J gave up 4 bases, with 15 bases separating them. The V gene's germline CDR1 is SGHNT and CDR2 YENEEA. The CDR3 spans 15 residues. The CDR3: CASSPSRGTYNEQFF. In DNA form, the CDR3 reads TGTGCCAGCAGCCCCAGCAGGGGGACTTACAATGAGCAGTTCTTC. Together with reference TRBV11-3 and TRBJ2-1, the CDR3 gives the full variable domain: EAGVVQSPRYKIIEKKQPVAFWCNPISGHNTLYWYLQNLGQGPELLIRYENEEAVDDSQLPKDRFSAERLKGVDSTLKIQPAELGDSAVYLCASSPSRGTYNEQFFGPGTRLTVL.

This clonotype was seen repeatedly, ten times or more. The chain has TRBV10-1 and TRBJ2-3; D is unclear. This CDR3 is built from 13 residues. The V end lost 5 bases, the J end lost 0 bases, and 6 bases lay between the germline ends. Germline V lookup: CDR1 WNHNN, CDR2 SYGVQD (reference sequence). CDR3: CASSKDSTDTQYF. The CDR3 DNA follows: TGCGCCAGCAGTAAGGACAGCACAGATACGCAGTATTTT.